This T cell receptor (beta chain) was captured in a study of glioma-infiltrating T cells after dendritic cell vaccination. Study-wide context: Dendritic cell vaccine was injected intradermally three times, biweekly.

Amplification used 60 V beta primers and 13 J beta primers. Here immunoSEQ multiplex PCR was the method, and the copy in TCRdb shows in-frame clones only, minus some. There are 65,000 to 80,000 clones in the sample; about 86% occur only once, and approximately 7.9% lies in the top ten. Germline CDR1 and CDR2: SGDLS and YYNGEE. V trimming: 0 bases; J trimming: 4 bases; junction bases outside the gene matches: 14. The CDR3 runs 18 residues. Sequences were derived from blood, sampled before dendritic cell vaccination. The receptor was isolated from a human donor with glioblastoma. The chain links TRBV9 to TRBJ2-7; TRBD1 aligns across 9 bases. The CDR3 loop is CASSVGLGGGQGYYEQYF. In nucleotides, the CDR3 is TGTGCCAGCAGCGTAGGCCTCGGAGGGGGACAGGGTTATTACGAGCAGTACTTC.